This TCR beta chain was identified in a study of T-cell reconstitution after alpha-beta-depleted transplantation in children. This clonotype has ten or more counts. Molecular barcoding with unique molecular identifiers was used for the TCRbeta library. TCRdb passed the PCR reads through MiXCR, listing each CDR3 protein once. Of approximately 250,000 distinct CDR3 sequences listed, about 8.8% are singletons. Trimming took 5 bases from V and 3 from J, leaving 16 bases between them. Germline V gene data show CDR1 as DFQATT and CDR2 as SNEGSKA (reference sequence). The CDR3 loop spans 14 amino acids. Specimen: PBMCs from the stem cell graft donor, collected from the stem cell graft. This chain links TRBV20-1 with TRBJ2-5; D may correspond to TRBD1 or TRBD2 (7 bases each). The sequence was collected from a human donor who donated a stem cell graft to a child with SCID. The CDR3 sequence: CSAPRGGQEETQYF. Written as DNA, the CDR3 is TGCAGTGCTCCCAGGGGGGGACAAGAAGAGACCCAGTACTTC.